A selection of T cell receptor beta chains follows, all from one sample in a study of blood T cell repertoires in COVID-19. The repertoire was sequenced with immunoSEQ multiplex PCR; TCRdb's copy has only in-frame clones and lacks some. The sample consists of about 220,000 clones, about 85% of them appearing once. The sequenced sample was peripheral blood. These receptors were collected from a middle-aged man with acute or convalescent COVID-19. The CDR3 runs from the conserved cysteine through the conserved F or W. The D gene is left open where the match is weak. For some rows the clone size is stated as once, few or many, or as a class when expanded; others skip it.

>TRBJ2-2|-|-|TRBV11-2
CASSFRYRNTGELFF
TGTGCCAGCAGCTTCCGGTACAGGAACACCGGGGAGCTGTTTTTT
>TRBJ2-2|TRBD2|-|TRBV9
CASSPRGAGSTNTGELFF
TGTGCCAGCAGCCCTAGAGGAGCGGGATCGACGAACACCGGGGAGCTGTTTTTT
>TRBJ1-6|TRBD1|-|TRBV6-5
CASSYEGAYSPLHF
TGTGCCAGCAGTTACGAGGGGGCGTATTCACCCCTCCACTTT
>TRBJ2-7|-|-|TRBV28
CASSTSIFEQYF
TGTGCCAGCAGTACGAGTATTTTCGAGCAGTACTTC
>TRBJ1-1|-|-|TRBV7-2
CASSPRVYGRAHTEAFF
TGTGCCAGCAGCCCCCGAGTATATGGGAGAGCTCACACTGAAGCTTTCTTT
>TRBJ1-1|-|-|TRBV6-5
CASSYGRRQNTEAFF
TGTGCCAGCAGTTACGGGCGACGACAGAACACTGAAGCTTTCTTT
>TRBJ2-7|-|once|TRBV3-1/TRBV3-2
CASSQVYSPIYEQYF
TGTGCCAGCAGCCAAGTCTACAGCCCAATTTACGAGCAGTACTTC
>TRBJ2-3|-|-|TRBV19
CASTPRGRGGDTQYF
TGTGCCAGTACCCCACGCGGCCGGGGAGGAGATACGCAGTATTTT
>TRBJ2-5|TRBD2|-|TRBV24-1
CATSDPGLAGGETQYF
TGTGCCACCAGTGATCCTGGACTAGCGGGGGGGGAGACCCAGTACTTC
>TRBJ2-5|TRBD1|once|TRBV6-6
CASRSDRGQYF
TGTGCCAGCAGGTCTGACAGGGGCCAGTACTTC
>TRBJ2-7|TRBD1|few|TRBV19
CASSILALDRIYYEQYF
TGTGCCAGTAGTATCCTAGCCCTGGACAGGATTTACTACGAGCAGTACTTC
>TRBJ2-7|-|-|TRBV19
CASSTSLTSAYSYEQYF
TGTGCCAGTAGTACCTCCTTGACCAGCGCCTACTCCTACGAGCAGTACTTC
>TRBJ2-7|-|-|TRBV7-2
CASTLASPTYEQYF
TGTGCCAGCACCTTAGCTTCCCCAACCTACGAGCAGTACTTC
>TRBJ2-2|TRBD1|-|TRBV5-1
CASSLYRGGGELFF
TGCGCCAGCAGCCTGTACAGGGGTGGCGGGGAGCTGTTTTTT
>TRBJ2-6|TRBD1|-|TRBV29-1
CSVVVGQGHSGANVLTF
TGCAGCGTTGTTGTCGGACAGGGACATTCTGGGGCCAACGTCCTGACTTTC
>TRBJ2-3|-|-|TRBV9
CASSVWRNPTDTQYF
TGTGCCAGCAGCGTTTGGAGAAATCCTACAGATACGCAGTATTTT
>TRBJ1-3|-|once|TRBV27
CASSLRGHTGNTIYF
TGTGCCAGCAGTTTAAGGGGACACACTGGAAACACCATATATTTT
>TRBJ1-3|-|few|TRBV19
CASSFQYLTRSSGNTIYF
TGTGCCAGTAGTTTCCAATATCTAACTAGGAGCTCTGGAAACACCATATATTTT
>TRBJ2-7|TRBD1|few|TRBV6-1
CASSATGVFSPRQDQYF
TGTGCCAGCAGTGCGACAGGGGTTTTTTCTCCCCGTCAGGATCAGTACTTC
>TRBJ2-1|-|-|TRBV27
CASHPEGRPYNEQFF
TGTGCCAGCCACCCGGAGGGGAGGCCGTACAATGAGCAGTTCTTC
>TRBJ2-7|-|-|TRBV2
CASTFRDSKSSYEQYF
TGTGCCAGCACCTTTCGGGACTCCAAAAGCTCCTACGAGCAGTACTTC
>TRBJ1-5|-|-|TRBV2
CASSERDPGVYSNQPQHF
TGTGCCAGCAGTGAGAGAGACCCAGGCGTTTATAGCAATCAGCCCCAGCATTTT
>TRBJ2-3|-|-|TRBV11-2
CASSSRGRLDTQYF
TGTGCCAGCAGCTCCAGGGGGAGGTTAGATACGCAGTATTTT
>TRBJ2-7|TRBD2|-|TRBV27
CASSFGTSGYSYEQYF
TGTGCCAGCAGTTTTGGAACTAGCGGTTACTCCTACGAGCAGTACTTC
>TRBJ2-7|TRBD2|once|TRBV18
CASSRLAGEDEQYF
TGTGCCAGCTCCCGACTAGCGGGAGAGGATGAGCAGTACTTC
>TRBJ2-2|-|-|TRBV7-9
CASSLGGAGELFF
TGTGCCAGCAGCCTCGGAGGGGCCGGGGAGCTGTTTTTT
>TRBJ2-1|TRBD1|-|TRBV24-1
CATSERDRGSYNEQFF
TGTGCCACCAGTGAGCGGGACAGGGGCTCCTACAATGAGCAGTTCTTC
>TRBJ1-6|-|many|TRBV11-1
CASSLRGNNSPLHF
TGTGCCAGCAGCCTCAGGGGTAATAATTCACCCCTCCACTTT
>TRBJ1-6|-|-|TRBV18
CASSRNLPQGNNSPLHF
TGTGCCAGCTCACGGAACCTACCCCAGGGCAATAATTCACCCCTCCACTTT
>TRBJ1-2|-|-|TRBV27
CASSLIPVPGQGGYTF
TGTGCCAGCAGTTTAATTCCGGTTCCTGGGCAAGGAGGCTACACCTTC
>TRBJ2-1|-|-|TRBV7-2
CASSLGGQGTYNEQFF
TGTGCCAGCAGCTTGGGGGGGCAGGGGACCTACAATGAGCAGTTCTTC
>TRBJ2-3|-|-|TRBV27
CASRRPGSTDTQYF
TGTGCCAGCAGGCGACCAGGGAGCACAGATACGCAGTATTTT
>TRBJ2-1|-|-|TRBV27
CASSLLPANSYNEQFF
TGTGCCAGCAGTTTACTTCCCGCGAACTCCTACAATGAGCAGTTCTTC
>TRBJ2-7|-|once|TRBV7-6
CASSLFGAYEQYF
TGTGCCAGCAGCTTGTTCGGGGCCTACGAGCAGTACTTC
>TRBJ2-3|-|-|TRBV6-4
CASSNKDTQYF
TGTGCCAGCAGTAATAAAGATACGCAGTATTTT
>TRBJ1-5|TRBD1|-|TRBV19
CASSLKTGISLYSNQPQHF
TGTGCCAGTAGTCTCAAGACAGGGATCAGTCTTTATAGCAATCAGCCCCAGCATTTT
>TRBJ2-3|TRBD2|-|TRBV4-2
CASSPGGGDTDTQYF
TGTGCCAGCAGCCCCGGGGGGGGCGACACAGATACGCAGTATTTT
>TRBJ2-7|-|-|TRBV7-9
CASSNGLIIYEQYF
TGTGCCAGCAGCAACGGACTGATTATCTACGAGCAGTACTTC
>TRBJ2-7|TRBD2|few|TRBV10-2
CASSPGLAYEQYF
TGCGCCAGCAGTCCGGGACTAGCCTACGAGCAGTACTTC
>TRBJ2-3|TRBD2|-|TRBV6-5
CASSSGGGSDTQYF
TGTGCCAGCAGCAGCGGGGGGGGGTCAGATACGCAGTATTTT
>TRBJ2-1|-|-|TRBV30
CAWTLTGGGEQFF
TGTGCCTGGACCCTTACCGGTGGGGGGGAGCAGTTCTTC
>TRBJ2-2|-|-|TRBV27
CAAKYAGELFF
TGTGCCGCGAAGTACGCCGGGGAGCTGTTTTTT
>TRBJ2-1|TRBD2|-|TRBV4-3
CASSQDISSGYYNEQFF
TGCGCCAGCAGCCAAGATATTTCTAGCGGGTACTACAATGAGCAGTTCTTC
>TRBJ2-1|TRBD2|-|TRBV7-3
CASSHGTISSYNEQFF
TGTGCCAGCAGCCATGGGACTATCAGCTCCTACAATGAGCAGTTCTTC
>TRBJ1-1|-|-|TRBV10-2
CASSSGGNMYTEAFF
TGCGCCAGCAGTTCGGGCGGGAATATGTACACTGAAGCTTTCTTT
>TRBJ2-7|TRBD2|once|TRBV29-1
CSATGLAGVGEQYF
TGCAGCGCCACGGGACTAGCGGGAGTAGGGGAGCAGTACTTC
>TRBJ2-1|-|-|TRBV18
CASSPTGYNEQFF
TGTGCCAGCTCACCGACAGGATACAATGAGCAGTTCTTC
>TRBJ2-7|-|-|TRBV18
CASSPPQRRYEQYF
TGTGCCAGCTCACCACCCCAGCGGAGATACGAGCAGTACTTC
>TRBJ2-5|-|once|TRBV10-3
CAIGVTQETQYF
TGTGCCATCGGAGTAACCCAAGAGACCCAGTACTTC
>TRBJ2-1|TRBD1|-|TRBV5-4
CALPNPGGEQFF
TGTGCCCTTCCTAACCCAGGGGGTGAGCAGTTCTTC
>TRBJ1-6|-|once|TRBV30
CAWGVDPGNSPLHF
TGTGCCTGGGGGGTAGACCCGGGGAATTCACCCCTCCACTTT
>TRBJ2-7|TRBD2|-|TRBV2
CASSKETSATYEQYF
TGTGCCAGCAGTAAGGAGACTAGCGCGACCTACGAGCAGTACTTC
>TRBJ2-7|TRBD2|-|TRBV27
CASRTGTSRIYEQYF
TGTGCCAGCAGGACCGGGACTAGTAGGATCTACGAGCAGTACTTC
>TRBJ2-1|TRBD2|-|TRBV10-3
CAISGGSTGNEQFF
TGTGCCATCAGTGGCGGGAGTACGGGCAATGAGCAGTTCTTC
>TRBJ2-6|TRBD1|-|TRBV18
CASSPTTGGSSGANVLTF
TGTGCCAGCTCACCGACGACAGGGGGATCTTCTGGGGCCAACGTCCTGACTTTC
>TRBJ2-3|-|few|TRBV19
CASSILTGILTDTQYF
TGTGCCAGTAGTATCTTGACAGGCATCCTCACAGATACGCAGTATTTT
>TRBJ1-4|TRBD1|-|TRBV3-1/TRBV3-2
CASSQGWDFRDRIF
TGTGCCAGCAGCCAAGGGTGGGACTTCCGGGACAGGATCTTT